Shown below are 31 T cell receptor beta chains from a single sample sequenced in a study of technical replicates of blood from a few donors. This table comes from immunoSEQ multiplex PCR, and its TCRdb copy is limited to in-frame clones, with some not included. Of some 80,000 clones in the sample, approximately 97% are singletons; the top ten hold around 0.31%. The sequenced material came from T cells isolated from PBMCs. The receptor set was obtained from a human donor in good health.

V gene TRBV27 combines with J gene TRBJ1-2; 10 bases agree with TRBD1. The germline V gene has CDR1 MNHEY and CDR2 SMNVEV (reference sequence). V shed 3 bases, J shed 6 bases, and the junction held 1 base outside the gene matches. The CDR3 spans 13 residues. For the CDR3, the DNA is TGTGCCAGCAGTTTCGGGACAGGGGATGGCTACACCTTC. Translation gives CASSFGTGDGYTF.

The V call is TRBV4-1, the J call TRBJ2-1, with 10 bases fitting TRBD1. Losses at the gene ends were 3 bases for V and 7 bases for J; bases not matched to a gene: 9. The CDR3 contains 16 residues. The germline V gene encodes CDR1 MGHRA and CDR2 YSYEKL. The CDR3 nucleotides are TGCGCCAGCAGCCACAAAGGGGTGGACAGGGGGAATGAGCAGTTCTTC. This codes for CASSHKGVDRGNEQFF.

The rearrangement links TRBV10-3 to TRBJ1-3; possible D gene TRBD1, 6 bases. This CDR3 region has 15 residues. Per germline, CDR1 ENHRY and CDR2 SYGVKD. Trimming stripped 2 bases from V and 0 bases from J, with 8 bases between. The CDR3 region is CAISEPRGSGNTIYF. CDR3 DNA sequence: TGTGCCATCAGTGAGCCCAGGGGCTCTGGAAACACCATATATTTT.

V and J are TRBV5-1 and TRBJ1-2; 9 positions agree with TRBD1. V was pared by 3 bases and J by 6 bases, with 9 bases of the junction left unmatched. CDR3 length equals 15 residues. The germline gives CDR1 SGHRS, CDR2 YFSETQ. The CDR3 is CASSSNRGRGDGYTF. The CDR3 DNA reads as TGCGCCAGCAGCTCGAACAGGGGGCGAGGGGATGGCTACACCTTC.

V gene TRBV30 combines with J gene TRBJ2-7, with a tentative D call TRBD1 (6 bases). The V gene's germline CDR1 is GTSNPN and CDR2 SVGIG (reference sequence). The CDR3 runs 13 residues. Trimming left V 0 bases short and J 2 bases short, with 8 bases between. The CDR3 sequence is CAWSVGGPYEQYF. The CDR3 coding sequence is TGTGCCTGGAGTGTTGGGGGCCCCTACGAGCAGTACTTC. The full variable domain, its missing parts supplied by reference TRBV30 and TRBJ2-7, is SQTIHQWPATLVQPVGSPLSLECTVEGTSNPNLYWYRQAAGRGLQLLFYSVGIGQISSEVPQNLSASRPQDRQFILSSKKLLLSDSGFYLCAWSVGGPYEQYFGPGTRLTVT.

In its sample, this clone was seen once. The rearrangement links TRBV7-9 to TRBJ1-2; TRBD1 agrees at 9 bases. The CDR3 is made up of 16 amino acids. The V and J ends lost 4 bases and 6 bases, in that order; junction bases with no gene match: 12. Germline CDR1 is SEHNR and CDR2 is FQNEAQ (reference sequence). CDR3 region: CASSWTLPGQGNGYTF. The CDR3 DNA reads as TGTGCCAGCAGCTGGACACTCCCGGGACAGGGCAATGGCTACACCTTC.

V gene TRBV12-5 combines with J gene TRBJ1-1; D perhaps matches TRBD1 (5 bases). Germline lookup yields CDR1 LGHNT and CDR2 FRNRAP. CDR3 length: 12 residues. Deletions cut 3 bases from V and 5 bases from J, with 7 bases between. This CDR3 is CASGFHRTEAFF. In DNA, the CDR3 is TGTGCTAGTGGTTTTCACAGGACTGAAGCTTTCTTT.

This chain joins TRBV9 and TRBJ2-3; 10 nucleotides agree with TRBD2. Losses at the gene ends were 0 bases for V and 2 bases for J; bases not matched to a gene: 9. Germline values: CDR1 SGDLS, CDR2 YYNGEE. This CDR3 region has 18 residues. The CDR3 DNA reads as TGTGCCAGCAGCGTAGGGAAAGGGACTAGCGAGTCCACAGATACGCAGTATTTT. This codes for CASSVGKGTSESTDTQYF. Looking up the rest from reference TRBV9 and TRBJ2-3 gives the full variable domain: DSGVTQTPKHLITATGQRVTLRCSPRSGDLSVYWYQQSLDQGLQFLIQYYNGEERAKGNILERFSAQQFPDLHSELNLSSLELGDSALYFCASSVGKGTSESTDTQYFGPGTRLTVL.

V and J are TRBV4-1 and TRBJ1-4, with D possibly matching TRBD1 (6 bases). Germline CDR1 reads MGHRA; CDR2 reads YSYEKL. CDR3 length: 15 amino acids. Between the trimmed V and J ends, which lost 7 bases and 7 bases, there was a span of 19 bases. The CDR3 loop reads CASTPGQGNFEKLFF. In nucleotides, the CDR3 is TGCGCCAGCACCCCGGGGCAGGGGAATTTTGAAAAACTGTTTTTT.

The chain employs TRBV5-3 and TRBJ1-5, with TRBD1 identical over 7 bases. TRBV5-3 is reported as an ORF; its role is uncertain. After removal of 3 bases from V and 2 bases from J, the junction contained 5 bases not matched to a gene. The CDR3 contains 15 residues. In nucleotides, the CDR3 is TGTGCCAGAAGCTCTACCGGGACAGGCAATCAGCCCCAGCATTTT. This encodes CARSSTGTGNQPQHF.

The V and J genes are TRBV14 and TRBJ2-7, with TRBD1 matching 7 bases. The germline gives CDR1 SGHDN, CDR2 FVKESK. This CDR3 comprises 15 residues. V was pared by 4 bases and J by 2 bases, with 8 bases of the junction left unmatched. Here the CDR3 DNA reads TGTGCCAGCAGCCGTGGACAGGCCCGCGCCTACGAGCAGTACTTC. As protein: CASSRGQARAYEQYF.

The CDR3 coding sequence is TGTGCCAGCAGCGTAGTAGCGGGAGGCACAGATACGCAGTATTTT. It encodes CASSVVAGGTDTQYF. The chain has TRBV9 and TRBJ2-3; 9 bases align to TRBD2. The CDR3 is 15 amino acids. CDR1 is SGDLS, CDR2 YYNGEE, per germline. The trim removed 0 bases at V and 1 base at J, leaving 0 bases unmatched.

In the case of this clone: The same CDR3 arises from other DNA sequences in this sample as well. The chain uses TRBV6-5 and TRBJ1-1; no definite D call. Germline V lookup: CDR1 MNHEY, CDR2 SVGAGI. The CDR3 is 14 residues long. V lost 0 bases, J lost 4 bases, and 9 bases lay in between. CDR3 coding DNA: TGTGCCAGCAGTTACTCGAGGGTGGGCACTGAAGCTTTCTTT. Encoded protein: CASSYSRVGTEAFF.

This chain uses TRBV5-1 with TRBJ1-1, with D uncertain. Per the germline V gene, CDR1 is SGHRS and CDR2 is YFSETQ. The CDR3 covers 14 residues. Trimming took off 2 bases at V and 0 bases at J, with 8 bases between the two ends. CDR3 nucleotides: TGCGCCAGCAGCTTTGCAGAATTGAACACTGAAGCTTTCTTT. This encodes CASSFAELNTEAFF.

This rearrangement joins TRBV27 to TRBJ2-1; 7 nucleotides match TRBD2. The CDR3 is 17 amino acids. Per the germline V gene, CDR1 is MNHEY and CDR2 is SMNVEV (reference sequence). With V trimmed by 1 base and J by 4 bases, 10 bases remained unmatched. The CDR3 sequence: CASSLFWEGGLYNEQFF. For the CDR3, the DNA is TGTGCCAGCAGTTTATTTTGGGAGGGAGGTCTTTACAATGAGCAGTTCTTC.

The chain couples TRBV10-3 to TRBJ2-1; 9 positions agree with TRBD1. The ends lost 6 bases at V and 8 bases at J; junction bases unmatched: 8. Looked up from germline, CDR1 is ENHRY and CDR2 is SYGVKD. The CDR3 has 14 residues. CDR3 protein: CAIRGQGPGDEQFF. CDR3 DNA: TGTGCCATCAGAGGACAGGGGCCTGGGGATGAGCAGTTCTTC.

This sequence joins TRBV5-1 and TRBJ2-7, with D perhaps TRBD1 (6 bases). The CDR3 runs 13 residues. Germline V gene lookup returns CDR1 SGHRS and CDR2 YFSETQ. V lost 4 bases to trimming and J lost 6 bases, with 14 bases between them. CDR3 coding DNA: TGCGCCAGCAGCCCGTGGTCAGGGGTCGAGCAGTACTTC. Translation gives CASSPWSGVEQYF. The whole variable domain, filled in from reference TRBV5-1 and TRBJ2-7, reads KAGVTQTPRYLIKTRGQQVTLSCSPISGHRSVSWYQQTPGQGLQFLFEYFSETQRNKGNFPGRFSGRQFSNSRSEMNVSTLELGDSALYLCASSPWSGVEQYFGPGTRLTVT.

As to this clone: A read error may account for a junction end that differs from germline. CDR3 amino acids: CASSPGNAGELFF. The CDR3 DNA reads TGTGCCAGCAGCCCCGGGAACGCCGGGGAGCTGTTTTTT. The rearrangement joins TRBV14 to TRBJ2-2, with TRBD2 as a possible D gene (5 bases). Germline CDR1 and CDR2: SGHDN and FVKESK. CDR3 length equals 13 residues.

The chain carries TRBV13 and TRBJ1-1; D perhaps matches TRBD1 (5 bases). Germline V gene lookup returns CDR1 PRHDT and CDR2 FYEKMQ (reference sequence). V shed 4 bases and J shed 4 bases, with 10 bases lying between them. This CDR3 contains 13 residues. The CDR3 loop reads CASSWGRGTEAFF. DNA for the CDR3: TGTGCCAGCAGCTGGGGAAGGGGCACTGAAGCTTTCTTT.

This rearrangement joins TRBV2 to TRBJ2-1; D is perhaps TRBD2 (6 bases). Germline V gene data show CDR1 as SNHLY and CDR2 as FYNNEI. V lost 6 bases and J 1 base, leaving 13 bases between the germline ends. The CDR3 length is 15 residues. The CDR3 DNA reads as TGTGCCAGCAGCTGGGGACTGAATTCCTACAATGAGCAGTTCTTC. Translated, it gives CASSWGLNSYNEQFF.

The sample holds one count of this clone. The CDR3 bases are TGTGCCAGTAGTATAGATCCCCACAGGAGATTATATGGCTACACCTTC. This encodes CASSIDPHRRLYGYTF. This chain uses TRBV19 with TRBJ1-2; tentative D call: TRBD1 (5 bases). V was pared by 0 bases and J by 5 bases, with 16 bases between. The CDR3 loop spans 16 amino acids. Germline CDR1 is LNHDA and CDR2 is SQIVND (reference sequence).

This clone was counted a single time. The chain combines TRBV27 with TRBJ2-5; tentatively, D is TRBD1 (5 bases). Germline CDR1 is MNHEY and CDR2 is SMNVEV (reference sequence). V dropped 1 base and J dropped 0 bases, with 9 bases sitting between them. The CDR3 totals 15 residues. As DNA, the CDR3 is TGTGCCAGCAGTTTATTCTGGGGCTACCAAGAGACCCAGTACTTC. Amino acid sequence: CASSLFWGYQETQYF.

This chain uses TRBV2 with TRBJ2-7, with 7 bases that match TRBD1. The germline gives CDR1 SNHLY, CDR2 FYNNEI. The V gene end was trimmed by 4 bases and the J gene end by 2 bases; junction bases not matched to a gene: 11. The CDR3 totals 16 residues. The CDR3 loop is CASSGVGGPGTYEQYF. The CDR3 DNA reads TGTGCCAGCAGTGGAGTAGGGGGCCCAGGAACCTACGAGCAGTACTTC.

This chain uses TRBV5-1 with TRBJ2-7; a possible D gene is TRBD1 (6 bases). V lost 4 bases and J 2 bases, leaving 10 bases between the germline ends. CDR1 and CDR2 (germline): SGHRS, YFSETQ. CDR3 length equals 13 residues. This CDR3 reads CASSPDSPYEQYF. CDR3 DNA sequence: TGCGCCAGCAGCCCGGACAGTCCCTACGAGCAGTACTTC.

This rearrangement joins TRBV19 to TRBJ1-5, with 7 bases lining up with TRBD1. CDR3 length equals 14 residues. The ends lost 10 bases at V and 6 bases at J; junction bases unmatched: 12. Germline CDR1 LNHDA, CDR2 SQIVND (reference sequence). The CDR3 DNA sequence: TGTGCCACCATCGGGCCAGGGGGAAGTCAGCCCCAGCATTTT. Translating gives CATIGPGGSQPQHF.

This chain uses TRBV9 with TRBJ1-2; 8 bases map to TRBD1. Per germline, CDR1 SGDLS and CDR2 YYNGEE. Trimming took 3 bases from V and 3 from J; bases not matched to a gene: 13. This CDR3 spans 17 amino acids. Here the CDR3 reads CASSEDPRTGIHYGYTF. Here the CDR3 DNA reads TGTGCCAGCAGCGAGGACCCCCGGACAGGGATTCACTATGGCTACACCTTC.

The genes are TRBV29-1 and TRBJ2-7; the D gene is possibly TRBD2 (7 bases). The CDR3 is 16 amino acids. Trimming cost V 6 bases and J 0 bases, with 21 bases left between them. Germline CDR1 reads SQVTM; CDR2 reads ANQGSEA. The CDR3 spells CSVSGGGGISSYEQYF. In nucleotides, the CDR3 is TGCAGCGTGAGTGGGGGAGGGGGGATAAGCTCCTACGAGCAGTACTTC.

The chain joins TRBV5-1 to TRBJ2-3; 14 bases map to TRBD2. Looked up from germline, CDR1 is SGHRS and CDR2 is YFSETQ. The CDR3 has 16 amino acids. Trimming cost V 4 bases and J 5 bases; bases outside gene matches: 6. As DNA, the CDR3 is TGCGCCAGCAGCCAGGGACTAGCGGGAGAATTAGATACGCAGTATTTT. Protein sequence: CASSQGLAGELDTQYF.

The chain carries TRBV29-1 and TRBJ2-7; 11 bases map to TRBD1. The germline V gene encodes CDR1 SQVTM and CDR2 ANQGSEA. Trimming removed 1 base from V and 2 bases from J; junction bases left unmatched: 10. The CDR3 consists of 17 residues. The CDR3 is CSVEGRPGTGGTYEQYF. CDR3 coding DNA: TGCAGCGTTGAAGGGCGCCCCGGGACAGGGGGGACCTACGAGCAGTACTTC.

Written as DNA, the CDR3 is TGTGCCAGCAGCTTGGGGAGCGGGAGTGACAATGAGCAGTTCTTC. Translation: CASSLGSGSDNEQFF. This sequence joins TRBV5-6 and TRBJ2-1; 8 nucleotides align to TRBD2. CDR1 and CDR2 (germline): SGHDT, YYEEEE. With V trimmed by 0 bases and J by 5 bases, 4 bases remained unmatched. The CDR3 is 15 amino acids.

The chain has TRBV10-1 and TRBJ2-1; D might be TRBD2 (5 bases). This CDR3 has 16 amino acids. Trimming shortened V by 8 bases and J by 0 bases, and 17 bases separated the two germline ends. CDR1 and CDR2 (germline): WNHNN, SYGVQD (reference sequence). CDR3 nucleotides: TGCGCCAGCTCCTCCCCGAGGGAGAGCTCCTACAATGAGCAGTTCTTC. This codes for CASSSPRESSYNEQFF.